This TCR beta chain was found in a study of immune evolution from preneoplasia to lung adenocarcinoma. Whole-study results and caveats: Later-stage lesions appeared to have more T cells, more diversity, less clonality.

Details on this clone: No antigen is known for it. Relative to the germline gene, one junction end is altered; a read error may explain this.

Clones were read by immunoSEQ multiplex PCR, and TCRdb kept only the in-frame ones, dropping some. The sample has about 4,600 clones; more than 60% are singletons. Germline V gene lookup returns CDR1 SQVTM and CDR2 ANQGSEA. The CDR3 sequence is 10 residues long. This receptor was taken from a person aged 55-85 years with lung adenocarcinoma. The source material was FFPE minimally invasive lung adenocarcinoma tissue. The rearrangement links TRBV29-1 to TRBJ1-2; no reliable D call. The CDR3 nucleotides read TGCAGCGTTGAAGATGGGCCCCTCGTCTTC. As protein: CSVEDGPLVF.